What follows are 26 T cell receptor beta chains derived from one specimen sequenced in a study of tissue T cells after allogeneic stem cell transplantation. Sequencing was performed with immunoSEQ multiplex PCR; in TCRdb, only in-frame clones are kept and a portion is missing. The table lists some 7,000 clones, 40% to 60% of them singletons, with 7% to 9% in the top ten. This sample's time point: mouse harvest day 7 after allogeneic transplant. Tail vein injection delivered 10^7 T-cell-depleted bone marrow cells and 10^6 splenic CD5+ T cells. Material for sequencing was lymph node tissue. The origin of the receptors is a female BALB/c mouse given C57BL/6 T cells with graft-versus-host disease after an allogeneic hematopoietic cell transplant.

This clone was detected a few times. Gene names follow the mouse nomenclature. The sequence runs out 1 residue before the end of the CDR3; the remainder is reconstructed from the germline J gene. This sequence joins TRBV14 and TRBJ1-2; no definite D call. The CDR3 has 11 amino acids. V lost 6 bases and J lost 0, with 3 bases in between. Germline CDR1 SGHDT, CDR2 FRDEAV. The CDR3: CASKANSDYTF. Incomplete CDR3 DNA: TGTGCCAGCAAAGCAAACTCCGACTACACC.

Details on this clone: The listed genes are named as in mouse. Read sequence stops 1 residue before the CDR3 end, and the germline J gene provides the missing end. V usage is TRBV13-3 and J usage is TRBJ1-4, with D perhaps TRBD1 (5 bases). The V end lost 2 bases, the J end lost 6 bases, and 11 bases lay between the germline ends. Germline V lookup: CDR1 NNHDY, CDR2 SYVADS. This CDR3 region has 14 residues. Partial CDR3 DNA: TGTGCCAGCAGTGAGAGGGAAGGGGACGAAAGATTATTT. Protein: CASSEREGDERLF. From start to end, the CDR3 is CASSEREGDERLFF.

This clone showed up just a few times. Genes here carry mouse names. The CDR3 extends 1 residue past the end of the read, so its final part is completed from the germline J gene. V and J are TRBV26 and TRBJ2-2; TRBD2 matches at 12 bases. Looked up from germline, CDR1 is KGHPV and CDR2 is FQNQEV (reference sequence). CDR3 length: 16 residues. The junction had 6 bases not matched to a gene; V was cut back by 2 bases and J by 8 bases. The CDR3 bases that were read are TGTGCCAGCAGTCTGGTGACTGGGGGGGCGAGAGGGCAGCTCTAC. It encodes CASSLVTGGARGQLY. From start to end, the CDR3 is CASSLVTGGARGQLYF.

Notes on this clone: Mouse names are used for the genes. The CDR3 goes on 1 residue after the read ends, and that part is filled in from the germline J gene. The J gene is TRBJ2-5, the V gene TRBV13-3; D possibly matches TRBD1 or TRBD2 (6 bases each). Trimming took off 2 bases at V and 3 bases at J, with 10 bases between the two ends. Germline-derived CDR1 and CDR2 are NNHDY and SYVADS. The CDR3 has 14 amino acids. CDR3 DNA, as far as it was read: TGTGCCAGCAGTGACCGGGGGCGACAAGACACCCAGTAC. This sequence encodes CASSDRGRQDTQY. The full-length CDR3 reads as CASSDRGRQDTQYF.

This clone was seen more than once but under ten times. The genes and germline here are from mouse. The CDR3 is CASSLRQASYEQYF. The CDR3 DNA, read in part, is TGTGCCAGCAGTCTGAGGCAGGCCTCCTATGAACAGTAC. The V gene is TRBV26, the J gene TRBJ2-7, with D uncertain. The observed sequence ends 1 residue before the CDR3 terminus, with the missing tail filled in from the germline J gene. The V end was cut by 2 bases, the J end by 0 bases, with 8 bases between. Germline V CDR1 and CDR2: KGHPV, FQNQEV (reference sequence). This CDR3 has 14 residues.

Notes on this clone: The gene names given are mouse names. The sequenced fragment ends 1 residue before the CDR3 boundary, so the rest is inferred from the germline J gene. The chain recombines TRBV14 with TRBJ2-1; D is uncertain. The V and J ends lost 5 bases and 4 bases respectively, with 4 bases between them. The germline V gene encodes CDR1 SGHDT and CDR2 FRDEAV. The CDR3 is 11 residues long. The DNA read from the CDR3 is TGTGCCAGCAGACGTTATGCTGAGCAGTTC. Translating gives CASRRYAEQF. The full CDR3 sequence reads CASRRYAEQFF.

To note about this clone: Genes and germline are mouse. The CDR3 is cut off 1 residue early in the read; its end comes from the germline J gene. The rearrangement joins TRBV26 to TRBJ2-3; 9 positions match TRBD1. Germline V lookup: CDR1 KGHPV, CDR2 FQNQEV (reference sequence). The length of the CDR3 is 12 residues. Germline trimming cut 8 bases from V and 4 bases from J; bases unmatched to any gene: 1. The DNA read from the CDR3 is TGTGCCAGCGGGACAGGGCCAGAAACGCTGTAT. Translated, it gives CASGTGPETLY. In full, the CDR3 reads CASGTGPETLYF.

Comment on this clone: Gene labels here are mouse ones. The CDR3 end falls 1 residue outside the read, so it is completed with the germline J gene. The chain uses TRBV26 and TRBJ2-2; D is perhaps TRBD1 (5 bases). Trimming pared 0 bases from V and 1 base from J, leaving 6 bases between. This CDR3 is 15 amino acids long. Germline values: CDR1 KGHPV, CDR2 FQNQEV (reference sequence). The sequenced part of the CDR3 DNA is TGTGCCAGCAGTCTGTCAGGGGTAAACACCGGGCAGCTCTAC. Translating gives CASSLSGVNTGQLY. The full CDR3 protein reads CASSLSGVNTGQLYF.

On this clone: The gene symbols are mouse symbols. Read coverage stops 1 residue before the CDR3 terminus; the germline J gene supplies the remainder. The rearrangement uses TRBV13-1 and TRBJ1-3; D unresolved. Germline CDR1 is NSHNY and CDR2 is SYGAGN. The CDR3 sequence is 14 residues long. Trimming shortened V by 5 bases and J by 0 bases, and 9 bases separated the two germline ends. CDR3 residues: CASSPQHSGNTLYF. The CDR3 bases that were read are TGTGCCAGCAGCCCCCAGCATTCTGGAAATACGCTCTAT.

As to this clone: A much more abundant neighbour one base away suggests this may be a read error. Each gene name is a mouse one. The read halts 1 residue ahead of the CDR3 end, with the missing end drawn from the germline J gene. V gene TRBV3 combines with J gene TRBJ2-4; 10 bases align to TRBD2. The J segment lost 5 bases and the V segment lost 5 bases, leaving 4 bases of the junction unmatched. CDR1 is SNHLY, CDR2 FYNGKV, per germline (reference sequence). The CDR3 is 14 residues long. This chain's CDR3 is CASSPRDWGNTLYF. CDR3 bases read: TGTGCCAGCAGCCCCCGGGACTGGGGAAACACCTTGTAC.

This clone was counted a single time. Gene names follow the mouse nomenclature. The read ends 1 residue early relative to the CDR3; the germline J gene fills the gap. The chain has TRBV26 and TRBJ2-5, with D uncertain. CDR3 length: 14 residues. CDR1 is KGHPV and CDR2 is FQNQEV in the germline V gene (reference sequence). V lost 2 bases and J 0 bases, leaving 6 bases between the germline ends. The CDR3 protein is CASSLGVNQDTQYF. CDR3 DNA, as far as it was read: TGTGCCAGCAGTCTGGGGGTTAACCAAGACACCCAGTAC.

This clone is termed medium-sized. Gene names and germline refer to mouse. The read is 1 residue too short to cover the CDR3 end, so that end is filled in from the germline J gene. The chain combines TRBV2 with TRBJ2-5; D possibly uses TRBD1 or TRBD2 (5 bases each). With 0 bases removed from V and 2 bases from J, the gap between germline ends came to 15 bases. The CDR3 has 17 amino acids. CDR1 and CDR2 (germline): LGHNA, YSYQKL. The CDR3 bases that were read are TGTGCCAGCAGCCAAGATTTTTGGGGCGCGGGCCAAGACACCCAGTAC. Residues: CASSQDFWGAGQDTQY. The full CDR3 reads CASSQDFWGAGQDTQYF.

Worth noting for this clone: The gene names here belong to mouse. The DNA ends 1 residue before the CDR3 does, and the rest of the CDR3 is filled in from the germline J gene. The chain carries TRBV26 and TRBJ2-2; D ambiguous. The CDR3 runs to 13 residues. Germline loops: CDR1 KGHPV, CDR2 FQNQEV (reference sequence). V was shortened by 4 bases and J by 2 bases, with 5 bases between the two germline ends. CDR3 amino acids: CASSRQNTGQLYF. The CDR3 DNA, read in part, is TGTGCCAGCAGTCGGCAGAACACCGGGCAGCTCTAC. Supplemented by reference TRBV26 and TRBJ2-2, the full variable domain reads NSKVIQTPRYLVKGQGQKAKMRCIPEKGHPVVFWYQQNKNNEFKFLINFQNQEVLQQIDMTEKRFSAECPSNSPCSLEIQSSEAGDSALYLCASSRQNTGQLYFGEGSKLTVL.

As regards this clone: Genes here carry mouse names. The read terminates 1 residue ahead of where the CDR3 ends, so the germline J gene completes it. The V call is TRBV3, the J call TRBJ2-1; 10 bases are shared with TRBD2. Germline CDR1 is SNHLY and CDR2 is FYNGKV (reference sequence). Trimming took 4 bases from V and 5 from J; bases not matched to a gene: 2. The CDR3 covers 14 residues. The part of the CDR3 DNA that was read is TGTGCCAGCAGCTCAGACTGGGGGGATGCTGAGCAGTTC. The encoded protein is CASSSDWGDAEQF. The full CDR3 sequence reads CASSSDWGDAEQFF.

As for this clone: The gene names given are mouse names. The DNA ends 1 residue before the CDR3 does, and the rest of the CDR3 is filled in from the germline J gene. This chain joins TRBV17 and TRBJ2-4; D may correspond to TRBD1 or TRBD2 (6 bases each). V was clipped by 0 bases and J by 1 base, with 11 bases between them. The CDR3 consists of 16 residues. The germline V gene encodes CDR1 MNHDT and CDR2 YYDKIL. CDR3 bases read: TGTGCTAGCAGTAGAGATCGAAGGGGGGGTCAAAACACCTTGTAC. Translating it yields CASSRDRRGGQNTLY. The whole CDR3 is CASSRDRRGGQNTLYF.

This clone was counted between two and nine times. These gene names are mouse names. The CDR3 loop is CASSLDQTNERLFF. The DNA read from the CDR3 is TGTGCCAGCTCTCTCGATCAGACTAACGAAAGATTATTT. V gene TRBV12-1 combines with J gene TRBJ1-4; D is unresolved. The read falls 1 residue short of the CDR3 end, and the missing part is taken from the germline J gene. CDR1 is SGHSN, CDR2 HYEKVE, per germline. CDR3 length equals 14 residues. The V and J ends lost 0 bases and 5 bases respectively, with 9 bases between them.

On this clone: Gene names follow the mouse nomenclature. The observed sequence ends 1 residue before the CDR3 terminus, with the missing tail filled in from the germline J gene. V is TRBV4 and J is TRBJ2-5; D is perhaps TRBD1 (5 bases). The length of the CDR3 is 14 residues. V lost 5 bases, J lost 2 bases, and 11 bases lay in between. Germline V gene lookup returns CDR1 LGHDT and CDR2 YNNKQL (reference sequence). The covered CDR3 bases are TGTGCCAGCAGCCAAGTAGGGGTCCAAGACACCCAGTAC. This codes for CASSQVGVQDTQY. From start to end, the CDR3 is CASSQVGVQDTQYF.

About this clone itself: Mouse gene names apply. CDR3 in amino acids: CASSVGTGGGEQFF. The CDR3 DNA, read in part, is TGTGCCAGCAGTGTTGGGACTGGGGGAGGTGAGCAGTTC. This sequence joins TRBV13-3 and TRBJ2-1; TRBD2 matches at 11 bases. The sequenced fragment ends 1 residue before the CDR3 boundary, so the rest is inferred from the germline J gene. V lost 3 bases, J lost 9 bases, and 5 bases stayed unmatched. Germline V gene data show CDR1 as NNHDY and CDR2 as SYVADS. CDR3 length: 14 amino acids.

As regards this clone: Genes here carry mouse names. The sequenced fragment ends 1 residue before the CDR3 boundary, so the rest is inferred from the germline J gene. The J gene is TRBJ2-7, the V gene TRBV13-3; TRBD1 matches 9 bases. The V and J ends lost 3 bases and 4 bases, in that order; junction bases with no gene match: 2. The CDR3 totals 13 residues. In germline, CDR1 is NNHDY, CDR2 SYVADS. CDR3 residues: CASSGDRAYEQYF. Partial CDR3 DNA: TGTGCCAGCAGTGGGGACAGGGCTTATGAACAGTAC.

With regard to this clone: Gene labels here are mouse ones. The CDR3 extends 1 residue past the end of the read, so its final part is completed from the germline J gene. This chain uses TRBV12-2 with TRBJ2-3; a possible D gene is TRBD1 (5 bases). V lost 0 bases and J 0 bases, leaving 9 bases between the germline ends. CDR3 length: 15 residues. Germline V gives CDR1 SGHLS, CDR2 HYDKME. The CDR3 here is CASSLERGSAETLYF. Partial CDR3 DNA: TGTGCCAGCTCTCTCGAGAGGGGTAGTGCAGAAACGCTGTAT.

This clone turned up a few times. The gene names given are mouse names. The CDR3 end falls 1 residue outside the read, so it is completed with the germline J gene. V usage is TRBV12-2 and J usage is TRBJ1-3; the D is unclear. The CDR3 is made up of 13 amino acids. CDR1 and CDR2 from the germline V gene are SGHLS and HYDKME. Trimming took off 1 base at V and 0 bases at J, with 3 bases between the two ends. The CDR3 bases that were read are TGTGCCAGCTCTCTAAATTCTGGAAATACGCTCTAT. This gives the protein CASSLNSGNTLY. The entire CDR3 protein reads CASSLNSGNTLYF.

This clone was seen a few times. Genes here carry mouse names. The read ends 1 residue shy of where the CDR3 ends; the end is completed using the germline J gene. This chain uses TRBV26 with TRBJ1-2; D may be TRBD1 (6 bases). This CDR3 spans 16 amino acids. Germline V CDR1 and CDR2: KGHPV, FQNQEV (reference sequence). V gave up 3 bases and J gave up 0 bases, with 14 bases separating them. CDR3 amino acids: CASSLGTKFANSDYTF. The sequenced part of the CDR3 DNA is TGTGCCAGCAGTCTCGGGACAAAATTCGCAAACTCCGACTACACC.

Comment on this clone: Gene names refer to mouse genes. Read coverage stops 1 residue before the CDR3 terminus; the germline J gene supplies the remainder. V usage is TRBV3 and J usage is TRBJ1-4; no reliable D call. Germline CDR1 reads SNHLY; CDR2 reads FYNGKV (reference sequence). The length of the CDR3 is 12 residues. Trimming shortened V by 6 bases and J by 4 bases, and 6 bases separated the two germline ends. The CDR3 sequence is CASSRDNERLFF. CDR3 bases read: TGTGCCAGCAGTCGGGACAACGAAAGATTATTT.

As to this clone: The gene names given are mouse names. The read halts 1 residue ahead of the CDR3 end, with the missing end drawn from the germline J gene. The rearrangement links TRBV23 to TRBJ2-1. This CDR3 spans 12 amino acids. Germline V gives CDR1 KGHTA, CDR2 FQNQQP. The CDR3 spells CSSSQSHAEQFF. The CDR3 bases that were read are TGCTCCAGCAGTCAATCCCATGCTGAGCAGTTC. Based on the CDR3 plus reference TRBV23 and TRBJ2-1, the full variable domain is DAAVTQKPRYLIKMKGQEAEMKCIPEKGHTAVFWYQQKQSKELKFLIYFQNQQPLDQIDMVKERFSAVCPSSSLCSLGIRTCEAEDSALYLCSSSQSHAEQFFGPGTRLTVL.

There are a few counts of this clone. Any gene name here is a mouse gene name. Read sequence stops 1 residue before the CDR3 end, and the germline J gene provides the missing end. The J gene is TRBJ1-3, the V gene TRBV13-2; D perhaps matches TRBD1 (5 bases). Germline CDR1 NNHNN, CDR2 SYGAGS (reference sequence). Trimming removed 0 bases from V and 7 bases from J, with 5 bases in between. CDR3 length equals 12 residues. The CDR3 DNA, read in part, is TGTGCCAGCGGTGATGGGGGGAATACGCTCTAT. Protein sequence: CASGDGGNTLY. The CDR3, in full, reads CASGDGGNTLYF.

On this clone itself: Gene names and germline match the mouse. The read comes to an end 1 residue before the CDR3 does, leaving the germline J gene to fill in the end. This chain uses TRBV20 with TRBJ1-5; D gene ambiguous. The V gene's germline CDR1 is GFQATS and CDR2 STVNSAI. This CDR3 region has 13 residues. V gave up 3 bases and J gave up 0 bases, with 6 bases separating them. The CDR3 is CGARSDNNQAPLF. CDR3 DNA (partial): TGTGGTGCTAGATCTGATAACAACCAGGCTCCGCTT.